Listed here are 21 T cell receptor beta chains from one sample, sequenced in a study of CD8 T cells in Susac syndrome. The RNA input was about 0.5 to 1 ug, and it was reverse transcribed with random hexamers. TCRdb re-analysed the immunoSEQ multiplex PCR reads in MiXCR, keeping a single row per CDR3 protein. The repertoire includes around 270,000 distinct CDR3 sequences, approximately 85% of them detected once, and roughly 0.21% sits in the top ten. Sample: CD8+ T cells from PBMCs. These receptors originate from a human donor with multiple sclerosis.

The V gene is TRBV28, the J gene TRBJ1-1; D may be TRBD1 (6 bases). Trimming cost V 6 bases and J 7 bases, with 12 bases left between them. The CDR3 is 12 amino acids. CDR1 and CDR2 (germline): MDHEN, SYDVKM. CDR3 nucleotide sequence: TGTGCCAGCAGGCCCGGGACATTTGAAGCTTTCTTT. Translated: CASRPGTFEAFF.

This chain uses TRBV25-1 with TRBJ1-3, with 9 nucleotides matching TRBD1. Looked up from germline, CDR1 is MGHDK and CDR2 is SYGVNS. The CDR3 runs to 14 residues. The V and J ends lost 4 bases and 2 bases, in that order; junction bases with no gene match: 0. CDR3 sequence: CASSGTGAGNTIYF. CDR3 bases: TGTGCCAGCAGTGGGACAGGGGCTGGAAACACCATATATTTT.

The chain employs TRBV10-3 and TRBJ2-7; D is perhaps TRBD2 (5 bases). The CDR3 spans 14 residues. The V end was cut by 3 bases, the J end by 5 bases, with 14 bases between. Per the germline V gene, CDR1 is ENHRY and CDR2 is SYGVKD. Here the CDR3 reads CAISDSGIRDEQYF. Here the CDR3 DNA reads TGTGCCATCAGTGACTCGGGAATTAGGGACGAGCAGTACTTC.

In this sample, this clonotype turned up once. Germline and junction disagree at one end, which may indicate a read error. The chain couples TRBV20-1 to TRBJ2-7; 10 nucleotides line up with TRBD2. The germline CDR1 and CDR2 sequences are DFQATT and SNEGSKA (reference sequence). The CDR3 length is 14 residues. CDR3: CSARATSGYYKQYF. CDR3 nucleotides: TGCAGTGCTAGAGCGACTAGCGGGTACTACAAGCAGTACTTC.

This chain uses TRBV4-3 with TRBJ2-5; perhaps TRBD2 as D (5 bases). Deletions cut 0 bases from V and 6 bases from J, with 14 bases between. CDR3 length: 15 residues. CDR1 and CDR2 from the germline V gene are LGHNA and YSLEER. CDR3 coding DNA: TGCGCCAGCAGCCAAGATCGGGCTAGCCGTCAGACCCAGTACTTC. Residues: CASSQDRASRQTQYF.

J is TRBJ1-2 and V is TRBV14; 8 nucleotides line up with TRBD1. V lost 1 base, J lost 7 bases, and 11 bases stayed unmatched. This CDR3 spans 16 amino acids. From germline, CDR1 is SGHDN and CDR2 FVKESK. CDR3 nucleotides: TGTGCCAGCAGCCAAGGACTAACCGGGACAGGTCGTGGCTACACCTTC. It yields the protein CASSQGLTGTGRGYTF. Complete variable domain (other parts from reference TRBV14 and TRBJ1-2): EAGVTQFPSHSVIEKGQTVTLRCDPISGHDNLYWYRRVMGKEIKFLLHFVKESKQDESGMPNNRFLAERTGGTYSTLKVQPAELEDSGVYFCASSQGLTGTGRGYTFGSGTRLTVV.

V usage is TRBV4-3 and J usage is TRBJ1-1, with 7 bases fitting TRBD1. J lost 0 bases, V lost 1 base, and 5 bases had no gene match. Looked up from germline, CDR1 is LGHNA and CDR2 is YSLEER. The CDR3 is made up of 16 amino acids. CDR3 amino acids: CASSQAGGPLNTEAFF. The CDR3 DNA is TGCGCCAGCAGCCAAGCAGGGGGACCCCTGAACACTGAAGCTTTCTTT.

V gene TRBV12-3 or TRBV12-4 combines with J gene TRBJ1-3; D ambiguous. This CDR3 spans 15 amino acids. Trimming cost V 8 bases and J 0 bases, with 14 bases left between them. The DNA for the CDR3 is TGTGCCAGCCCCCCTCCAGGAGGCTCTGGAAACACCATATATTTT. This sequence encodes CASPPPGGSGNTIYF.

This clonotype was picked up a small number of times. The chain recombines TRBV28 with TRBJ2-1, with D hard to call. Germline-derived CDR1 and CDR2 are MDHEN and SYDVKM. The CDR3 sequence is 12 residues long. Trimming left V 1 base short and J 3 bases short, with 1 base between. The CDR3 reads CASSLYYNEQFF. In DNA, the CDR3 is TGTGCCAGCAGTTTATACTACAATGAGCAGTTCTTC.

This clonotype was seen only a few times. This chain uses TRBV19 with TRBJ1-1; D is unclear. Trimming removed 5 bases at V and 1 base at J, with 5 bases between. CDR1 and CDR2 from the germline V gene are LNHDA and SQIVND (reference sequence). This CDR3 is built from 12 residues. The CDR3 nucleotides are TGTGCCAGTAGTCTTTCGAACACTGAAGCTTTCTTT. This translates into CASSLSNTEAFF.

The chain carries TRBV27 and TRBJ2-1; 10 nucleotides agree with TRBD2. In germline, CDR1 is MNHEY, CDR2 SMNVEV (reference sequence). After removal of 3 bases from V and 3 bases from J, the junction contained 8 bases not matched to a gene. The CDR3 sequence is 17 residues long. The CDR3 sequence is CASSFWTSGLRYNEQFF. CDR3 DNA: TGTGCCAGCAGTTTCTGGACTAGCGGCTTACGCTACAATGAGCAGTTCTTC.

This clonotype was detected only a few times. The V call is TRBV7-2, the J call TRBJ1-3; D may be TRBD1 (5 bases). The V and J ends lost 0 bases and 0 bases respectively, with 12 bases between them. The germline V gene encodes CDR1 SGHTA and CDR2 FQGNSA. The CDR3 spans 17 residues. The CDR3, as DNA: TGTGCCAGCAGCTTAGCGGGGACTGTTTTCTCTGGAAACACCATATATTTT. This codes for CASSLAGTVFSGNTIYF.

J is TRBJ1-2 and V is TRBV19, with a tentative D call TRBD1 (5 bases). With 2 bases removed from V and 6 bases from J, the gap between germline ends came to 16 bases. Germline-derived CDR1 and CDR2 are LNHDA and SQIVND (reference sequence). CDR3 length: 15 residues. CDR3 in amino acids: CASSIRFSGYDGYTF. CDR3 coding DNA: TGTGCCAGTAGTATAAGGTTCTCAGGGTACGATGGCTACACCTTC. Full variable domain (missing parts from reference TRBV19 and TRBJ1-2): DGGITQSPKYLFRKEGQNVTLSCEQNLNHDAMYWYRQDPGQGLRLIYYSQIVNDFQKGDIAEGYSVSREKKESFPLTVTSAQKNPTAFYLCASSIRFSGYDGYTFGSGTRLTVV.

This chain links TRBV7-9 with TRBJ2-7, with D unresolved. V was trimmed by 5 bases and J by 3 bases, leaving 14 bases between them. The CDR3 is made up of 14 amino acids. The germline V gene encodes CDR1 SEHNR and CDR2 FQNEAQ (reference sequence). CDR3: CASSASGTDYEQYF. The CDR3 coding sequence is TGTGCCAGCAGCGCCTCCGGCACAGACTACGAGCAGTACTTC.

This chain connects TRBV7-9 to TRBJ1-5, with a tentative D call TRBD1 (6 bases). The CDR3 runs 15 residues. CDR1 and CDR2 (germline): SEHNR, FQNEAQ (reference sequence). Deletions cut 5 bases from V and 2 bases from J, with 13 bases between. CDR3: CASSPVDSRNQPQHF. In DNA form, the CDR3 reads TGTGCCAGCAGCCCAGTGGACAGCCGCAATCAGCCCCAGCATTTT.

The chain uses TRBV15 and TRBJ2-7; the match to TRBD1 covers 7 bases. Germline CDR1 reads LNHNV; CDR2 reads YYDKDF (reference sequence). V was pared by 1 base and J by 4 bases, with 7 bases of the junction left unmatched. The CDR3 length is 15 residues. This chain's CDR3 is CATSRGKGGFYEQYF. The DNA of the CDR3 is TGTGCCACCAGCAGAGGCAAAGGGGGCTTTTACGAGCAGTACTTC.

This chain links TRBV7-3 with TRBJ2-3, with D uncertain. CDR1 and CDR2 from the germline V gene are SGHTA and FQGTGA. Trimming cost V 1 base and J 7 bases, with 9 bases left between them. The CDR3 length is 13 residues. CDR3 region: CASSLRPRYTQYF. The CDR3 DNA is TGTGCCAGCAGCTTAAGACCTAGATATACGCAGTATTTT.

The chain employs TRBV19 and TRBJ1-5; 8 positions match TRBD1. This CDR3 is built from 15 residues. Trimming took 6 bases from V and 6 from J; bases not matched to a gene: 10. Germline V lookup: CDR1 LNHDA, CDR2 SQIVND (reference sequence). The CDR3 coding sequence is TGTGCCAGTAGAGATGGACAGGGCGGATTTCAGCCCCAGCATTTT. It specifies CASRDGQGGFQPQHF.

V is TRBV6-5 and J is TRBJ2-3, with 7 bases aligning to TRBD2. Germline V gene lookup returns CDR1 MNHEY and CDR2 SVGAGI. This CDR3 has 12 residues. The trim removed 8 bases at V and 2 bases at J, leaving 1 base unmatched. The CDR3 protein is CASAGATDTQYF. CDR3 DNA: TGTGCCAGCGCGGGAGCCACAGATACGCAGTATTTT.

This clonotype came up once. This CDR3 reads CASRVRQGRTYEQYF. In DNA, the CDR3 is TGTGCCAGCAGAGTTAGACAGGGGAGAACCTACGAGCAGTACTTC. The chain employs TRBV27 and TRBJ2-7; 8 bases fit TRBD1. Germline loops: CDR1 MNHEY, CDR2 SMNVEV (reference sequence). The CDR3 covers 15 residues. V shed 6 bases, J shed 2 bases, and the junction held 9 bases outside the gene matches.

The chain uses TRBV6-2 or TRBV6-3 and TRBJ1-5; the D is unclear. Trimming pared 0 bases from V and 6 bases from J, leaving 9 bases between. The CDR3 consists of 14 residues. Germline V gives CDR1 MNHEY, CDR2 SVGEGT. CDR3 DNA sequence: TGTGCCAGCAGTTACTCGCCTCTCGGTCAGCCCCAGCATTTT. Its translation is CASSYSPLGQPQHF.